The 20 T cell receptor beta chains presented below share a single source sample, sequenced in a study of cytotoxic CD8 clonotypes in ibrutinib-treated CLL. The protocol was immunoSEQ multiplex PCR, while the TCRdb copy is restricted to in-frame clones and leaves out a portion. The profile shows some 310,000 clones, 70% to 80% of them singletons. Material: PBMCs, obtained before ibrutinib treatment. These receptors all come from a human donor with chronic lymphocytic leukemia.

The chain combines TRBV6-5 with TRBJ2-1, with unresolved D. CDR1 and CDR2 (germline): MNHEY, SVGAGI. The CDR3 totals 13 residues. V was shortened by 7 bases and J by 4 bases, with 11 bases between the two germline ends. CDR3 sequence reads: CASTSRPYNEQFF. DNA of the CDR3: TGTGCCAGCACCAGCAGACCATACAATGAGCAGTTCTTC.

The chain uses TRBV7-9 and TRBJ2-7; no firm D call. Trimming removed 5 bases from V and 4 bases from J, with 9 bases in between. CDR1 and CDR2 (germline): SEHNR, FQNEAQ (reference sequence). The CDR3 loop spans 12 amino acids. The CDR3 loop is CASSTTDYEQYF. CDR3 DNA: TGTGCCAGCAGCACGACGGATTACGAGCAGTACTTC.

This sequence joins TRBV28 and TRBJ2-7, with 7 positions matching TRBD1. Germline values: CDR1 MDHEN, CDR2 SYDVKM. There are 14 residues in the CDR3. J was trimmed by 6 bases and V by 7 bases; bases with no gene match: 12. The CDR3 region is CASKHGTDFPEQYF. CDR3 nucleotides: TGTGCCAGCAAGCACGGGACAGACTTCCCCGAGCAGTACTTC.

This clone has a single count. The CDR3 region has the DNA TGTGCCAGTAGTATTCGTGTCAGAAGCTACGAGCAGTACTTC. It encodes CASSIRVRSYEQYF. V and J are TRBV19 and TRBJ2-7, with no clear D. Trimming pared 3 bases from V and 3 bases from J, leaving 12 bases between. This CDR3 is built from 14 residues. The germline CDR1 and CDR2 sequences are LNHDA and SQIVND (reference sequence).

This clone was found a few times. Different DNA sequences within this sample yield the same CDR3. V and J are TRBV6-4 and TRBJ1-5, with a weak D call TRBD1 (5 bases). The CDR3 spans 13 residues. The germline CDR1 and CDR2 sequences are MRHNA and SNTAGT. The V end was cut by 2 bases, the J end by 6 bases, with 8 bases between. The CDR3 DNA reads TGTGCCAGCAGTGACCAGGGAGGTCAGCCCCAGCATTTT. Encoded protein: CASSDQGGQPQHF.

This chain links TRBV7-6 with TRBJ2-7; 8 bases agree with TRBD1. The germline CDR1 and CDR2 sequences are SGHVS and FNYEAQ. Trimming removed 5 bases from V and 3 bases from J; junction bases left unmatched: 6. The CDR3 runs 14 residues. In DNA, the CDR3 is TGTGCCAGCAGCCCAGGACAGGGCCTCTACGAGCAGTACTTC. Translated, it gives CASSPGQGLYEQYF.

The V and J genes are TRBV5-1 and TRBJ2-1; tentative D call: TRBD1 (6 bases). CDR1 is SGHRS, CDR2 YFSETQ, per germline. The CDR3 has 15 residues. Trimming took off 4 bases at V and 4 bases at J, with 15 bases between the two ends. This CDR3 is CASSAPGQAYNEQFF. CDR3 coding DNA: TGCGCCAGCAGCGCACCGGGACAAGCTTACAATGAGCAGTTCTTC.

The genes are TRBV19 and TRBJ1-1, with D possibly matching TRBD1 (5 bases). The germline CDR1 and CDR2 sequences are LNHDA and SQIVND (reference sequence). V lost 5 bases and J 4 bases, leaving 11 bases between the germline ends. CDR3 length: 13 residues. The CDR3: CASSLTEATEAFF. Here the CDR3 DNA reads TGTGCCAGTAGTTTGACAGAGGCCACTGAAGCTTTCTTT.

This clone occurred a few times. The chain has TRBV14 and TRBJ2-1; D perhaps matches TRBD2 (6 bases). Trimming took off 1 base at V and 6 bases at J, with 13 bases between the two ends. Germline assignment: CDR1 SGHDN and CDR2 FVKESK. There are 15 residues in the CDR3. CDR3 nucleotide sequence: TGTGCCAGCAGCCAAGTGGGGGACTGGTCCAATGAGCAGTTCTTC. This translates into CASSQVGDWSNEQFF.

V gene TRBV19 combines with J gene TRBJ1-2; D remains ambiguous. Germline values: CDR1 LNHDA, CDR2 SQIVND (reference sequence). Between the trimmed V and J ends, which lost 5 bases and 0 bases, there was a span of 10 bases. The CDR3 runs 14 residues. This CDR3 is CASSHVGANYGYTF. The CDR3 DNA reads TGTGCCAGTAGTCACGTGGGAGCTAACTATGGCTACACCTTC. Complete variable domain (other parts from reference TRBV19 and TRBJ1-2): DGGITQSPKYLFRKEGQNVTLSCEQNLNHDAMYWYRQDPGQGLRLIYYSQIVNDFQKGDIAEGYSVSREKKESFPLTVTSAQKNPTAFYLCASSHVGANYGYTFGSGTRLTVV.

This clone occurred once. The rearrangement links TRBV18 to TRBJ2-1, with 9 positions matching TRBD2. J was trimmed by 0 bases and V by 8 bases; bases with no gene match: 20. Germline V gives CDR1 KGHSH, CDR2 LQKENI. This CDR3 is built from 20 residues. The CDR3 DNA sequence: TGTGCCAGCACTAAAATACGGGATCTAGCGGGACCCAACTCCTACAATGAGCAGTTCTTC. As protein: CASTKIRDLAGPNSYNEQFF. The full variable domain, completed using reference TRBV18 and TRBJ2-1, is NAGVMQNPRHLVRRRGQEARLRCSPMKGHSHVYWYRQLPEEGLKFMVYLQKENIIDESGMPKERFSAEFPKEGPSILRIQQVVRGDSAAYFCASTKIRDLAGPNSYNEQFFGPGTRLTVL.

V usage is TRBV10-1 and J usage is TRBJ2-7, with 7 bases that match TRBD1. Germline values: CDR1 WNHNN, CDR2 SYGVQD (reference sequence). Germline trimming cut 6 bases from V and 1 base from J; bases unmatched to any gene: 9. This CDR3 contains 15 residues. For the CDR3, the DNA is TGCGCCAGCAGCCCCGGGACAGTGGCTTCCTACGAGCAGTACTTC. Residues: CASSPGTVASYEQYF.

The CDR3 here is CASSISLAGAYYNEQFF. Written as DNA, the CDR3 is TGTGCCAGTAGTATATCTTTAGCGGGCGCTTACTACAATGAGCAGTTCTTC. The genes are TRBV19 and TRBJ2-1; 7 nucleotides agree with TRBD2. The V gene's germline CDR1 is LNHDA and CDR2 SQIVND (reference sequence). With 2 bases clipped from V and 3 bases from J, the junction kept 10 bases outside the gene matches. This CDR3 is 17 amino acids long.

J is TRBJ1-1 and V is TRBV18; D remains ambiguous. Deletions cut 3 bases from V and 0 bases from J, with 5 bases between. The germline gives CDR1 KGHSH, CDR2 LQKENI. This CDR3 has 13 amino acids. The CDR3 nucleotides read TGTGCCAGCTCACCCCATCTGAACACTGAAGCTTTCTTT. Translating gives CASSPHLNTEAFF.

The rearrangement joins TRBV18 to TRBJ2-1, with 12 positions matching TRBD1. The germline V gene has CDR1 KGHSH and CDR2 LQKENI. J was trimmed by 9 bases and V by 4 bases; bases with no gene match: 10. The CDR3 has 16 amino acids. CDR3 sequence (DNA): TGTGCCAGCTCACTTGCCGGGACAGGGGGCAGGGGTGAGCAGTTCTTC. Translated: CASSLAGTGGRGEQFF.

The chain joins TRBV5-4 to TRBJ2-5, with a tentative D call TRBD2 (6 bases). CDR1 SGHNT and CDR2 YYREEE come from the germline V gene (reference sequence). The CDR3 contains 15 residues. Trimming cost V 2 bases and J 5 bases, with 16 bases left between them. The CDR3 nucleotides are TGTGCCAGCAGCTTCTTACAGCGGGTTGACGAGACCCAGTACTTC. This sequence encodes CASSFLQRVDETQYF.

V is TRBV10-3 and J is TRBJ2-7; D assignment may be TRBD1 or TRBD2 (5 bases each). The CDR3 runs 13 residues. Germline CDR1 is ENHRY and CDR2 is SYGVKD. Between the trimmed V and J ends, which lost 10 bases and 0 bases, there was a span of 13 bases. The CDR3, as DNA: TGTGCCAACAGAAGGGACGGCTCCTACGAGCAGTACTTC. Translated: CANRRDGSYEQYF.

This chain connects TRBV27 to TRBJ2-3; D is perhaps TRBD2 (6 bases). The CDR3 length is 17 residues. The ends were cut back, 5 bases at V and 4 bases at J, with 22 bases in the middle. CDR1 MNHEY and CDR2 SMNVEV come from the germline V gene (reference sequence). In DNA, the CDR3 is TGTGCCAGCAGTCACACGGCGGGATCCTACAACCCAGATACGCAGTATTTT. This codes for CASSHTAGSYNPDTQYF.

The sample holds one count of this clone. This chain joins TRBV5-1 and TRBJ2-1; 13 nucleotides align to TRBD2. The CDR3 has 17 residues. Losses at the gene ends were 4 bases for V and 0 bases for J; bases not matched to a gene: 4. The germline CDR1 and CDR2 sequences are SGHRS and YFSETQ. The CDR3: CASSLTSGRYSYNEQFF. In nucleotides, the CDR3 is TGCGCCAGCAGCCTGACTAGCGGGAGGTACTCCTACAATGAGCAGTTCTTC.

The chain links TRBV27 to TRBJ2-3, with D unresolved. V was clipped by 2 bases and J by 4 bases, with 7 bases between them. The CDR3 has 13 amino acids. Germline V gives CDR1 MNHEY, CDR2 SMNVEV (reference sequence). CDR3 sequence reads: CASSLGFADTQYF. CDR3 DNA: TGTGCCAGCAGTTTAGGTTTTGCAGATACGCAGTATTTT.